Shown below are 21 T cell receptor beta chains from a single sample sequenced in a study of technical replicates of blood from several donors. TCRdb keeps only in-frame clones here, not all; method: immunoSEQ multiplex PCR. Among tens of thousands of clones listed, 85% to 95% were seen once. The sequenced sample was PBMCs. The receptor set was obtained from a human donor in good health. Some clones in this sample may be carry-over from other donors' samples.

This clone was observed a handful of times. V is TRBV30 and J is TRBJ1-4, with D perhaps matching TRBD1 (6 bases). The CDR3 runs to 16 residues. CDR1 GTSNPN and CDR2 SVGIG come from the germline V gene (reference sequence). Trimming removed 1 base at V and 6 bases at J, with 18 bases between. CDR3 nucleotides: TGTGCCTGGAGTGGAGCACCGGGACAACTGGATGAAAAACTGTTTTTT. Its translation: CAWSGAPGQLDEKLFF.

The chain joins TRBV4-1 to TRBJ2-3, with D possibly matching TRBD1 (6 bases). This CDR3 contains 14 residues. The germline V gene has CDR1 MGHRA and CDR2 YSYEKL. V lost 7 bases, J lost 3 bases, and 14 bases lay in between. The DNA for the CDR3 is TGCGCCAGCACCGGGGACATCGGGACAGATACGCAGTATTTT. It encodes CASTGDIGTDTQYF.

The rearrangement links TRBV11-2 to TRBJ2-1, with D tentatively TRBD1 (6 bases). Trimming removed 5 bases at V and 9 bases at J, with 14 bases between. Germline CDR1 and CDR2: SGHAT and FQNNGV. There are 13 residues in the CDR3. For the CDR3, the DNA is TGTGCCAGCAGCCCCGATACAGGGATTGAGCAGTTCTTC. Translating it yields CASSPDTGIEQFF.

The rearrangement uses TRBV18 and TRBJ2-7; maybe TRBD2 (5 bases). The CDR3 length is 17 residues. Germline V gene lookup returns CDR1 KGHSH and CDR2 LQKENI. The ends were cut back, 1 base at V and 2 bases at J, with 18 bases in the middle. The CDR3 sequence: CASSPRGFPGSPYEQYF. CDR3 nucleotide sequence: TGTGCCAGCTCACCACGAGGGTTTCCGGGAAGTCCCTACGAGCAGTACTTC.

This clone was counted once. The J gene is TRBJ1-3, the V gene TRBV19; 10 nucleotides agree with TRBD1. J gave up 2 bases and V 5 bases, and 3 bases lay outside the gene matches. From germline, CDR1 is LNHDA and CDR2 SQIVND (reference sequence). The CDR3 extends over 15 amino acids. The CDR3 nucleotides are TGTGCCAGTAGTTCGACAGGGGGCCCTGGAAACACCATATATTTT. This translates into CASSSTGGPGNTIYF. The full variable domain, its missing parts supplied by reference TRBV19 and TRBJ1-3, is DGGITQSPKYLFRKEGQNVTLSCEQNLNHDAMYWYRQDPGQGLRLIYYSQIVNDFQKGDIAEGYSVSREKKESFPLTVTSAQKNPTAFYLCASSSTGGPGNTIYFGEGSWLTVV.

This chain uses TRBV4-2 with TRBJ1-2, with 8 bases aligning to TRBD1. The germline V gene encodes CDR1 LGHNA and CDR2 YNFKEQ. With 4 bases clipped from V and 0 bases from J, the junction kept 4 bases outside the gene matches. The CDR3 spans 15 residues. The CDR3 reads CASSLRTGPNYGYTF. CDR3 coding DNA: TGTGCCAGCAGCCTACGGACAGGGCCTAACTATGGCTACACCTTC.

A word on this clone: Other DNA sequences within the sample encode an identical CDR3. The chain joins TRBV4-3 to TRBJ2-7; D is perhaps TRBD2 (6 bases). The germline V gene encodes CDR1 LGHNA and CDR2 YSLEER. V lost 0 bases and J 1 base, leaving 10 bases between the germline ends. The CDR3 extends over 15 amino acids. The CDR3 DNA follows: TGCGCCAGCAGCCAAGATCGTCGGGGGTCCTACGAGCAGTACTTC. The encoded protein is CASSQDRRGSYEQYF.

The chain joins TRBV7-2 to TRBJ2-3; D perhaps matches TRBD2 (5 bases). This CDR3 contains 15 residues. Germline V gives CDR1 SGHTA, CDR2 FQGNSA. The ends were cut back, 3 bases at V and 3 bases at J, with 13 bases in the middle. The CDR3: CASSFPLRGTDTQYF. CDR3 bases: TGTGCCAGCAGCTTTCCCCTCCGGGGAACAGATACGCAGTATTTT.

The chain links TRBV2 to TRBJ2-7; D gene unclear. The V gene lost 1 base and the J gene lost 8 bases, with 9 bases spanning the gap. The CDR3 length is 12 residues. Germline V lookup: CDR1 SNHLY, CDR2 FYNNEI. CDR3 amino acids: CASSEDGYKQYF. CDR3 DNA sequence: TGTGCCAGCAGTGAAGACGGGTACAAGCAGTACTTC.

This chain links TRBV27 with TRBJ1-6, with TRBD1 as a possible D gene (5 bases). Trimming left V 4 bases short and J 7 bases short, with 11 bases between. Germline lookup yields CDR1 MNHEY and CDR2 SMNVEV (reference sequence). There are 14 residues in the CDR3. The CDR3 region has the DNA TGTGCCAGCAGTTGGGCAGGGAGGAATTCACCCCTCCACTTT. This translates into CASSWAGRNSPLHF.

This rearrangement joins TRBV5-1 to TRBJ2-7, with 11 bases aligning to TRBD1. The germline V gene has CDR1 SGHRS and CDR2 YFSETQ. After removal of 0 bases from V and 2 bases from J, the junction contained 4 bases not matched to a gene. There are 16 residues in the CDR3. The CDR3 protein is CASSLAAGQGAYEQYF. The CDR3 coding sequence is TGCGCCAGCAGCTTGGCCGCGGGACAGGGGGCCTACGAGCAGTACTTC.

The DNA of the CDR3 is TGTGCCAGCAGCTCCTGGGAGGTGACGAACACTGAAGCTTTCTTT. Amino acid sequence: CASSSWEVTNTEAFF. This chain joins TRBV7-9 and TRBJ1-1; D remains ambiguous. The germline V and J ends were trimmed by 4 bases and 1 base, with 13 bases remaining between them. The CDR3 loop spans 15 amino acids. Germline V lookup: CDR1 SEHNR, CDR2 FQNEAQ (reference sequence).

The table lists this clone with a few counts. The CDR3 DNA follows: TGTGCCATCAGTCTGTTGGGACAGGGGAGCGATGGCTACACCTTC. It codes for CAISLLGQGSDGYTF. This chain joins TRBV10-3 and TRBJ1-2; TRBD1 aligns across 10 bases. The CDR3 spans 15 residues. V was clipped by 5 bases and J by 6 bases; unmatched bases: 9. CDR1 is ENHRY, CDR2 SYGVKD, per germline.

V and J are TRBV12-5 and TRBJ1-5, with D unresolved. CDR3 size: 14 residues. The V gene's germline CDR1 is LGHNT and CDR2 FRNRAP. Trimming took 1 base from V and 4 from J, leaving 8 bases between them. CDR3 protein: CASGLGNKNQPQHF. DNA for the CDR3: TGTGCTAGTGGTTTGGGAAACAAAAATCAGCCCCAGCATTTT.

The CDR3 is CASSLALDKAYEQYF. The CDR3 DNA is TGCGCCAGCAGCTTAGCTTTGGACAAAGCCTACGAGCAGTACTTC. This chain uses TRBV5-1 with TRBJ2-7, with D tentatively TRBD1 (5 bases). Per the germline V gene, CDR1 is SGHRS and CDR2 is YFSETQ. V shed 2 bases and J shed 2 bases, with 14 bases lying between them. The CDR3 is made up of 15 amino acids.

The chain couples TRBV11-2 to TRBJ2-2, with 7 bases identical to TRBD1. The CDR3 has 15 amino acids. Germline CDR1 reads SGHAT; CDR2 reads FQNNGV. With 4 bases clipped from V and 6 bases from J, the junction kept 8 bases outside the gene matches. The CDR3 region is CASSYTSTGAGELFF. The CDR3 nucleotides read TGTGCCAGCAGCTACACGTCCACAGGGGCCGGGGAGCTGTTTTTT.

The CDR3 is CASSEARQGIYGYTF. The DNA of the CDR3 is TGTGCCAGCAGTGAAGCGAGACAGGGGATCTATGGCTACACCTTC. V is TRBV2 and J is TRBJ1-2; 8 bases map to TRBD1. Trimming cost V 0 bases and J 4 bases; bases outside gene matches: 4. This CDR3 contains 15 residues. CDR1 and CDR2 (germline): SNHLY, FYNNEI.

A few counts support this clone. The rearrangement joins TRBV10-3 to TRBJ2-7; TRBD1 might be the D (6 bases). The CDR3 is 16 amino acids. Germline V gene lookup returns CDR1 ENHRY and CDR2 SYGVKD. The V gene lost 0 bases and the J gene lost 5 bases, with 17 bases spanning the gap. CDR3: CAISESGADSADEQYF. CDR3 nucleotides: TGTGCCATCAGTGAGTCGGGGGCAGATAGTGCGGACGAGCAGTACTTC.

The CDR3 region is CASSFQTGGITNEKLFF. DNA of the CDR3: TGTGCCAGCAGCTTCCAGACAGGGGGGATAACTAATGAAAAACTGTTTTTT. The gene calls are TRBV7-6 and TRBJ1-4; 9 nucleotides line up with TRBD1. Germline values: CDR1 SGHVS, CDR2 FNYEAQ. The CDR3 extends over 17 amino acids. V was clipped by 3 bases and J by 1 base; unmatched bases: 6.

The chain is built from TRBV29-1 and TRBJ2-7; 8 nucleotides agree with TRBD2. The CDR3 totals 15 residues. Germline trimming cut 2 bases from V and 3 bases from J; bases unmatched to any gene: 9. CDR1 is SQVTM, CDR2 ANQGSEA, per germline. As DNA, the CDR3 is TGCAGCGTTGAAAAAGTGTCGGGAGGGAGCTACGAGCAGTACTTC. Protein: CSVEKVSGGSYEQYF.

This chain uses TRBV19 with TRBJ2-1; 14 bases line up with TRBD2. Germline lookup yields CDR1 LNHDA and CDR2 SQIVND (reference sequence). The V gene end was trimmed by 7 bases and the J gene end by 9 bases; junction bases not matched to a gene: 5. The CDR3 is made up of 14 amino acids. In DNA form, the CDR3 reads TGTGCCAGTACGGGACTAGCGGGAGAGGGTGAGCAGTTCTTC. It codes for CASTGLAGEGEQFF.